This record concerns one TCR gamma chain sequence. A far larger clone is off by one base, so a read error is likely. The sample has other DNA sequences that encode this CDR3 too. These data originate in a study of gamma-delta T cells after stem cell transplantation. TCRdb reanalysed the RT-PCR reads with CATT. The data contain 300 to 400 gamma-chain clones, roughly 46% of them singletons. The source is a human donor. It is not recorded whose cells these are; they may come from a transplant donor. The source material was gamma-delta T cells.

CDR3 amino acids: CALWEAHPQRGQELGKKIKVF. The CDR3 DNA is TGTGCCTTGTGGGAGGCCCATCCTCAAAGGGGACAAGAGTTGGGCAAAAAAATCAAGGTATTC. The V segment is TRGV9, and no J call was made. Germline loops: CDR1 GITISATS, CDR2 ISYDGTV (reference sequence). The length of the CDR3 is 21 residues.